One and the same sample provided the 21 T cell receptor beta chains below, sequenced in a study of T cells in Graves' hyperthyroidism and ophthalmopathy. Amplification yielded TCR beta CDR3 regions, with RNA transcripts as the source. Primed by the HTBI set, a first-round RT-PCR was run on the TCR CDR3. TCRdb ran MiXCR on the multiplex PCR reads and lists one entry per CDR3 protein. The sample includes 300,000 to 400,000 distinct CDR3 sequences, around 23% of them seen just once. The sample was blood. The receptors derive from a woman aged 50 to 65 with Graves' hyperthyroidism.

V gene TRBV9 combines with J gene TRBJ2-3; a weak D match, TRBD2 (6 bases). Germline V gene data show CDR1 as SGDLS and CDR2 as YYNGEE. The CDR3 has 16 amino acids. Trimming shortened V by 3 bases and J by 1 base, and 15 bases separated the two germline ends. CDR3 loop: CASSGGASEGTDTQYF. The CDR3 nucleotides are TGTGCCAGCAGCGGCGGAGCTAGCGAGGGCACAGATACGCAGTATTTT.

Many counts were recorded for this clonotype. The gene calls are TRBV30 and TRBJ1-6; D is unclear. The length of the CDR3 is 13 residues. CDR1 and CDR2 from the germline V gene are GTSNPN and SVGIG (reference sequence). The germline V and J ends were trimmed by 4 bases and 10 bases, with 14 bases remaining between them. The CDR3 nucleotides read TGTGCCTGGACCGCCGGAGATAGGTCACCCCTCCACTTT. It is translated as CAWTAGDRSPLHF. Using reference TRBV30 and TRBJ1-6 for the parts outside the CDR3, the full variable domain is SQTIHQWPATLVQPVGSPLSLECTVEGTSNPNLYWYRQAAGRGLQLLFYSVGIGQISSEVPQNLSASRPQDRQFILSSKKLLLSDSGFYLCAWTAGDRSPLHFGNGTRLTVT.

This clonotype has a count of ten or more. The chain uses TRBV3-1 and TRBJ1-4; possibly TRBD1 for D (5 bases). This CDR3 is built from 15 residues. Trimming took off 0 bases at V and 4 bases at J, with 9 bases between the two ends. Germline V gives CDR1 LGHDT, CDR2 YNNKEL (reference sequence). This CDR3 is CASSQEGRGNEKLFF. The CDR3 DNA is TGTGCCAGCAGCCAAGAGGGAAGGGGTAATGAAAAACTGTTTTTT. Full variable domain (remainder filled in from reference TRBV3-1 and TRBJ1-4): DTAVSQTPKYLVTQMGNDKSIKCEQNLGHDTMYWYKQDSKKFLKIMFSYNNKELIINETVPNRFSPKSPDKAHLNLHINSLELGDSAVYFCASSQEGRGNEKLFFGSGTQLSVL.

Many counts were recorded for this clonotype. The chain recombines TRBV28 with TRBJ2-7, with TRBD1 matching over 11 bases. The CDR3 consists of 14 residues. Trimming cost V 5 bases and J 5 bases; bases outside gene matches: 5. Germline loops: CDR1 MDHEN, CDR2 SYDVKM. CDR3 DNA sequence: TGTGCCAGCAGTCACGGACAGGGGGCCAACGAGCAGTACTTC. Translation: CASSHGQGANEQYF.

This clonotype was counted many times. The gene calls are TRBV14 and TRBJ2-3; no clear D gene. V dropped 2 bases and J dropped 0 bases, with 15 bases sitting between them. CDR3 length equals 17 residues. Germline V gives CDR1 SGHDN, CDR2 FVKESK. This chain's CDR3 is CASSQRGLRSSTDTQYF. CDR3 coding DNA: TGTGCCAGCAGCCAACGCGGATTACGCTCTAGCACAGATACGCAGTATTTT.

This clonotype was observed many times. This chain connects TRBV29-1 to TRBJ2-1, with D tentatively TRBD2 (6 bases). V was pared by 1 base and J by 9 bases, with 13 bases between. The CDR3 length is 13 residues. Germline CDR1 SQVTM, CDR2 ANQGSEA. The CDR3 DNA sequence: TGCAGCGTTGAAGCGGGCCGGCGGGGTGAGCAGTTCTTC. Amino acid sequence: CSVEAGRRGEQFF.

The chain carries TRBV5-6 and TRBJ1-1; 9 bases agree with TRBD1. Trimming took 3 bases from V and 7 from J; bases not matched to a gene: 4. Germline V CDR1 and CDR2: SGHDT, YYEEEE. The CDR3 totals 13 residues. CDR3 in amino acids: CASSWLDRGEAFF. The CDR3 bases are TGTGCCAGCAGCTGGTTGGACAGGGGTGAAGCTTTCTTT.

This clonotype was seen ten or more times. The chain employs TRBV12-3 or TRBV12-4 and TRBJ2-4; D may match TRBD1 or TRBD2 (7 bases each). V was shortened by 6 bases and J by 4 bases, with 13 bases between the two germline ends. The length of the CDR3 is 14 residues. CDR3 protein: CASSLQGGKNIQYF. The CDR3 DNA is TGTGCCAGCAGCCTCCAGGGGGGGAAAAACATTCAGTACTTC.

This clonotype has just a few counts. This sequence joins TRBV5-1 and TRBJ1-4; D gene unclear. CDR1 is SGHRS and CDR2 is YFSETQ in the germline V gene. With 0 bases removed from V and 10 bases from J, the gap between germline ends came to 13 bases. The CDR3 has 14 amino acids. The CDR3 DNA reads TGCGCCAGCAGCTTGGGGGCAGATACCGGAAAACTGTTTTTT. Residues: CASSLGADTGKLFF.

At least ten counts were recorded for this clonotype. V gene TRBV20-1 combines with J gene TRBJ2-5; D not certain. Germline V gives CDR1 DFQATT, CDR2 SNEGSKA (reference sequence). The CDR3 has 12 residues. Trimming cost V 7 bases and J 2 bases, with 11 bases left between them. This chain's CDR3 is CSGMTEQETQYF. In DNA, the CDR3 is TGCAGTGGGATGACGGAACAAGAGACCCAGTACTTC.

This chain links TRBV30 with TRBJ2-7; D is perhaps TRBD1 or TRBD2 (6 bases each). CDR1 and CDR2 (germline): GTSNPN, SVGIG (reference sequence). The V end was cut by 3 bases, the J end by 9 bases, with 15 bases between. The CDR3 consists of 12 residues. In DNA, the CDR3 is TGTGCCTGGAGCAGCCAGGGGAGGTTGCAGTACTTC. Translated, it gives CAWSSQGRLQYF.

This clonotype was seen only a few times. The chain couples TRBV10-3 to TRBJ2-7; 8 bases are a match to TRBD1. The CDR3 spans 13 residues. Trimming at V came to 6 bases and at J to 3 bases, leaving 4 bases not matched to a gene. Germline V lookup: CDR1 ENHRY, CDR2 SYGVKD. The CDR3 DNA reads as TGTGCCATCAGCTCGACAGGGGTCTACGAGCAGTACTTC. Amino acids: CAISSTGVYEQYF.

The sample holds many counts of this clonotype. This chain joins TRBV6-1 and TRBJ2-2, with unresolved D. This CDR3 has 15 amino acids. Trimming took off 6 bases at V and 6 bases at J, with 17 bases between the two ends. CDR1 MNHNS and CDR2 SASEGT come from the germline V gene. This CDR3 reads CASRQSTVISGELFF. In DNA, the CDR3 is TGTGCCAGCAGACAATCCACTGTTATTTCCGGGGAGCTGTTTTTT.

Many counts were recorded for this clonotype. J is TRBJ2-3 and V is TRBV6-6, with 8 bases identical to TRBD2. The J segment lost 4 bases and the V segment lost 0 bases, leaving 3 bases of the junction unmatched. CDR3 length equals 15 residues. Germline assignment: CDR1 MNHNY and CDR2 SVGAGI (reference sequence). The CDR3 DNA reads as TGTGCCAGCAGTTACTCGCGGGGGGCCCCAGATACGCAGTATTTT. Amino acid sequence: CASSYSRGAPDTQYF.

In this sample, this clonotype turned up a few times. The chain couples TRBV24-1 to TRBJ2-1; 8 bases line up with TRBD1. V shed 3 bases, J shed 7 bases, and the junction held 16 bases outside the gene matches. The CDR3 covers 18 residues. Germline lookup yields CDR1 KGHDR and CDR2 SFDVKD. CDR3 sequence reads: CATSDPRAGAGGLNEQFF. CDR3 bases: TGTGCCACCAGTGATCCCCGCGCTGGGGCAGGGGGCTTGAATGAGCAGTTCTTC.

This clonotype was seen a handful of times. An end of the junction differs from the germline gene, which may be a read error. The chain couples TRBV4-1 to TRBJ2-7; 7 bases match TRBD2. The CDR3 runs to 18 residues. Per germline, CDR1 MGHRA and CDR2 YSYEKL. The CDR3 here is CASSQKAQRETSGYEQYF. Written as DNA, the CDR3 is TGCGCTAGCAGCCAAAAAGCTCAGCGGGAAACCTCGGGGTACGAGCAGTACTTC.

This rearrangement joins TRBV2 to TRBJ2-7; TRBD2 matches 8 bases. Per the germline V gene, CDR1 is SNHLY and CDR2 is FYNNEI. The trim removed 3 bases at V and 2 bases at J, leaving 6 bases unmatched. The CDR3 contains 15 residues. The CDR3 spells CASSDPGTRPYEQYF. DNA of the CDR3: TGTGCCAGCAGTGATCCAGGGACTAGACCCTACGAGCAGTACTTC.

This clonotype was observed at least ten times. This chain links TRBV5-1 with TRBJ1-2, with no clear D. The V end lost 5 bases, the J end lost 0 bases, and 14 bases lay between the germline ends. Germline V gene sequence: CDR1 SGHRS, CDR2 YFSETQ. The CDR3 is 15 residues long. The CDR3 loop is CASSSRETSNYGYTF. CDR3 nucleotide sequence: TGCGCCAGCAGTAGCCGGGAAACCTCTAACTATGGCTACACCTTC.

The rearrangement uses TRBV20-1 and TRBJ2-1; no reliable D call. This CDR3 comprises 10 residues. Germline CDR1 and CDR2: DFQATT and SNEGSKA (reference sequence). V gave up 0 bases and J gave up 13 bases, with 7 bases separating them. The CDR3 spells CSARDLGQFF. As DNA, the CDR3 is TGCAGTGCTAGAGATTTGGGACAGTTCTTC.

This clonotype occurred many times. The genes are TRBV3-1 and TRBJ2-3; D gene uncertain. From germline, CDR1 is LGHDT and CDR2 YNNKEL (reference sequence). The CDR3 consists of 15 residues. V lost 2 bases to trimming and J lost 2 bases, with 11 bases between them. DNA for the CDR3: TGTGCCAGCAGCCAAAGTAGTGGGTCCACAGATACGCAGTATTTT. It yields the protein CASSQSSGSTDTQYF.

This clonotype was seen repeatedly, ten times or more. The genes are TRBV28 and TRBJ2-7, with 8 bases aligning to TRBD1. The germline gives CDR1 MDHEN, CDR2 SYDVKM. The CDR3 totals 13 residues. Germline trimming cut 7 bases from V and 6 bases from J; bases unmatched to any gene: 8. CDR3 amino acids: CASTQDRDGEQYF. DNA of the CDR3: TGTGCCAGCACCCAGGACAGGGATGGCGAGCAGTACTTC.